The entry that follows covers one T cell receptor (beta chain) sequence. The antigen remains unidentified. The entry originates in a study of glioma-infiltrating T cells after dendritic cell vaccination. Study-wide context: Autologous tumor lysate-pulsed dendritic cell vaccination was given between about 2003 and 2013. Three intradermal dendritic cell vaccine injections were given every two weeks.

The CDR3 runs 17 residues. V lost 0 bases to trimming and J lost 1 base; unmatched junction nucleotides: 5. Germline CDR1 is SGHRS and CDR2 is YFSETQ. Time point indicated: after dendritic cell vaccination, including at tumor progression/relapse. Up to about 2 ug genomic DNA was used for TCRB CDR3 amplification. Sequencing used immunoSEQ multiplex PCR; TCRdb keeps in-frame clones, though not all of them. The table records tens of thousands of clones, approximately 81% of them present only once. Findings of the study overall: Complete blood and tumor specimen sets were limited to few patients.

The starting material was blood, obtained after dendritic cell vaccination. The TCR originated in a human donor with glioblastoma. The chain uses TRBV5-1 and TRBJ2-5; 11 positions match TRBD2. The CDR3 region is CASSLALAGGPQETQYF. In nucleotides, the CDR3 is TGCGCCAGCAGCTTGGCCCTAGCGGGGGGTCCCCAAGAGACCCAGTACTTC. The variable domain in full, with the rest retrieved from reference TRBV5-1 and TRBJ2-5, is KAGVTQTPRYLIKTRGQQVTLSCSPISGHRSVSWYQQTPGQGLQFLFEYFSETQRNKGNFPGRFSGRQFSNSRSEMNVSTLELGDSALYLCASSLALAGGPQETQYFGPGTRLLVL.